A single sample gave rise to the 23 T cell receptor beta chains below, sequenced in a study of tumor-infiltrating lymphocytes in primary liver carcinoma. The input was about 500 ng total RNA; TCR beta cDNA was made from it with a constant-region primer. Each TCR beta library was derived from three nested multiplex PCR rounds that employed slightly modified ARM-PCR. Forward primers for TRBV1-TRBV30 and a C-beta reverse primer served the first two PCR rounds, at around 11 cycles each. In TCRdb, the multiplex PCR reads were re-called with MiXCR into one record per CDR3 protein. This table has 20,000 to 25,000 distinct CDR3 sequences, around 81% appearing once. Co-extracting RNA and DNA was done with about 18-33 mg of unsorted bulk tissue as input. Sequenced: liver tumor tissue from sampling region 2. Subset reported: tumor region T2, inferior pole. These receptors were collected from a young woman with primary liver carcinoma and hepatitis B virus infection.

This clonotype came up many times. At one of its ends the junction is not consistent with the germline gene, which may arise from a read error. J is TRBJ2-5 and V is TRBV6-5, with 7 bases identical to TRBD1. Per germline, CDR1 MNHEY and CDR2 SVGAGI. The length of the CDR3 is 14 residues. In nucleotides, the CDR3 is TGTGCCAGCAGTTACCCGACAGGGCTAGAGACCCAGTGCTTC. As protein: CASSYPTGLETQCF.

The sample holds one count of this clonotype. The germline gene is not matched at one end of the junction; a read error may be the cause. The chain has TRBV11-2 and TRBJ2-2, with no clear D. The CDR3 spans 16 residues. Germline lookup yields CDR1 SGHAT and CDR2 FQNNGV. The CDR3 loop is CTSSRDPQLNTGELFF. CDR3 nucleotide sequence: TGTACCAGCAGTCGCGATCCCCAATTGAACACCGGGGAGCTGTTTTTT.

Turning to this clonotype: An end of the junction does not agree with germline; a read error may underlie this. This chain uses TRBV4-3 with TRBJ2-6; D may be TRBD1 (5 bases). CDR3 length: 19 amino acids. Germline CDR1 LGHNA, CDR2 YSLEER. The CDR3 nucleotides are TGCGCCAGCAGCCAAGAGAGTAGTGAGATATGCTCTGGGGCCAACGTCCTGATTTTC. As protein: CASSQESSEICSGANVLIF.

This clonotype has a single count. One end of the junction fails to match germline, which may point to a read error. The chain couples TRBV10-2 to TRBJ2-1; TRBD2 agrees at 8 bases. Germline V gene data show CDR1 as WSHSY and CDR2 as SAAADI. There are 16 residues in the CDR3. CDR3 sequence reads: CASSLLAGVTYNEQLF. The CDR3, as DNA: TGCGCCAGCAGCCTTCTAGCGGGCGTCACATACAATGAGCAGCTCTTC.

As concerns this clonotype: One junction end does not reproduce the germline sequence, and a read error may be involved. The V and J genes are TRBV11-1 and TRBJ2-7; D ambiguous. The CDR3 consists of 13 residues. Germline V gene lookup returns CDR1 SGHAT and CDR2 FQDESV (reference sequence). The CDR3 sequence: CAGSLGYHREQYF. In DNA, the CDR3 is TGTGCCGGCAGCTTAGGATACCACCGTGAGCAGTATTTC. Complete variable domain (other parts from reference TRBV11-1 and TRBJ2-7): EAEVAQSPRYKITEKSQAVAFWCDPISGHATLYWYRQILGQGPELLVQFQDESVVDDSQLPKDRFSAERLKGVDSTLKIQPAELGDSAMYLCAGSLGYHREQYFGPGTRLTVT.

Comments on this clonotype: With a much larger clone just one base away, this may be a read error. The chain couples TRBV28 to TRBJ1-5; no reliable D call. CDR1 and CDR2 from the germline V gene are MDHEN and SYDVKM. The length of the CDR3 is 13 residues. The CDR3, as DNA: TGTGCCGGCAGTTTCATAGAGGGTCAGCCCCAGCATTTT. Protein product: CAGSFIEGQPQHF.

Concerning this clonotype: No conserved phenylalanine or tryptophan is present at the end of the CDR3, so a read error is the likely explanation. It is unclear where the CDR3 begins or ends on the DNA, so no DNA is shown, and the CDR3 is as TCRdb lists it. The chain links TRBV10-3 to TRBJ1-1; TRBD1, the table's D call, was not compared with the DNA. The CDR3 sequence runs 13 residues, both termini included. Per the germline V gene, CDR1 is ENHRY and CDR2 is SYGVKD. The CDR3 loop reads CAISDSDSYKAFL.

With regard to this clonotype: A read error may account for a junction end that differs from germline. The chain combines TRBV13 with TRBJ1-1, with D possibly TRBD1 on 5 matching bases. Germline V CDR1 and CDR2: PRHDT, FYEKMQ (reference sequence). This CDR3 spans 17 amino acids. The CDR3 loop reads CASSLGRFGIRGTEVFF. CDR3 in DNA: TGTGCCAGCAGTTTAGGAAGGTTTGGTATTAGGGGCACTGAAGTTTTCTTT.

Points on this clonotype: Likely a read error: the CDR3 ends without its conserved phenylalanine or tryptophan. The J gene is TRBJ1-3, the V gene TRBV6-1; the D gene is possibly TRBD1 (5 bases). The CDR3 runs to 14 residues. Germline V gene data show CDR1 as MNHNS and CDR2 as SASEGT. The CDR3 nucleotides read TGTGCCAGGAGTGGGGCTGTCTCTAGAAACACCATATATTCT. Translated: CARSGAVSRNTIYS.

Of note for this clonotype: Its ends do not fully match the called genes, so a read error is possible. The rearrangement uses TRBV14 and TRBJ2-1, with D unclear. The CDR3 extends over 11 amino acids. Germline CDR1 reads SGHDN; CDR2 reads FVKESK. In DNA, the CDR3 is TGCGCCAGCAGCCAACGCAATAAGCAGTTCTTC. Translating it yields CASSQRNKQFF.

Details on this clonotype: This may be a read error, as it is one base from a much larger clone. The chain employs TRBV28 and TRBJ2-1; no clear D. CDR1 is MDHEN, CDR2 SYDVKM, per germline. This CDR3 is built from 13 residues. CDR3 sequence (DNA): TGTGTCAGCAGTTCCCTGTCTTACAATGAGCAGTTCTTC. Amino acids: CVSSSLSYNEQFF.

The chain links TRBV20-1 to TRBJ2-7, with 9 nucleotides matching TRBD2. Looked up from germline, CDR1 is DFQATT and CDR2 is SNEGSKA (reference sequence). The CDR3 consists of 18 residues. The CDR3 bases are TGCAATGCGTCTGGGGCCTTAGGAGCGGGAGGACCCTCCTACGAGCAGTACTTC. Translated, it gives CNASGALGAGGPSYEQYF.

The sample holds many counts of this clonotype. This sequence joins TRBV10-3 and TRBJ2-1, with TRBD1 as a possible D gene (5 bases). This CDR3 is built from 13 residues. Germline values: CDR1 ENHRY, CDR2 SYGVKD. Deletions cut 10 bases from V and 9 bases from J, with 19 bases between. The CDR3 loop is CATRKGQAGEQFF. CDR3 DNA: TGTGCCACCCGGAAGGGGCAGGCTGGTGAGCAGTTCTTC.

Concerning this clonotype itself: The junction departs from the called germline gene at one end, perhaps through a read error. The V call is TRBV4-1, the J call TRBJ1-3, with a possible D match to TRBD1 (6 bases). Germline assignment: CDR1 MGHRA and CDR2 YSYEKL. CDR3 size: 15 residues. The CDR3 reads CASNQDQGTRNTLYF. Here the CDR3 DNA reads TGTGCCAGCAACCAAGACCAGGGGACGCGAAACACCTTATATTTT.

In the case of this clonotype: The conserved closing phenylalanine or tryptophan is absent in this CDR3, likely reflecting a read error. CDR3 in amino acids: CASSIWTRELFL. Here the CDR3 DNA reads TGTGCCAGTAGTATTTGGACCAGGGAGCTGTTTCTT. The gene calls are TRBV19 and TRBJ2-2; D unresolved. CDR1 and CDR2 from the germline V gene are LNHDA and SQIVND (reference sequence). V was pared by 3 bases and J by 9 bases, with 8 bases between. This CDR3 comprises 12 residues.

The table lists this clonotype with a few counts. A read error is likely, as this CDR3 ends without the conserved phenylalanine or tryptophan. CDR3 bases: TGCAGCGCCCTTAGGGACTACAACGAGCAGTTCTCC. The encoded protein is CSALRDYNEQFS. V and J are TRBV29-1 and TRBJ2-1; 7 positions match TRBD2. Germline assignment: CDR1 SQVTM and CDR2 ANQGSEA. There are 12 residues in the CDR3.

Remarks on this clonotype: Given a much more abundant clone one base away, this may be a read error. This sequence joins TRBV18 and TRBJ2-7; D is possibly TRBD1 or TRBD2 (5 bases each). CDR3 length: 13 residues. Germline loops: CDR1 KGHSH, CDR2 LQKENI. The CDR3 loop reads CSSSRDPSYEQYF. CDR3 nucleotide sequence: TGTTCCAGTTCCCGGGACCCCTCCTACGAGCAGTACTTC.

For this clonotype: Its ends do not fully match the called genes, so a read error is possible. The chain recombines TRBV4-2 with TRBJ1-1; D possibly corresponds to TRBD1 (5 bases). From germline, CDR1 is LGHNA and CDR2 YNFKEQ. CDR3 length equals 16 residues. The CDR3 DNA reads as TGTGCCAGTAGCCTCGTCGAGGGGAGAGGGAACTCTGAAGCTTTCTTT. Translated: CASSLVEGRGNSEAFF.

The chain couples TRBV11-2 to TRBJ2-1; 8 bases map to TRBD2. Per the germline V gene, CDR1 is SGHAT and CDR2 is FQNNGV. The CDR3 contains 14 residues. V was clipped by 9 bases and J by 13 bases; unmatched bases: 17. Here the CDR3 reads CASSPLAGKGEQFF. The CDR3 DNA sequence: TGTGCCAGTAGCCCCTTAGCGGGAAAGGGTGAACAGTTCTTC.

This clonotype was recorded only once. The junction differs from germline at one of its ends, possibly a read error. The chain employs TRBV11-1 and TRBJ2-7; a possible D gene is TRBD2 (5 bases). Germline V gene data show CDR1 as SGHAT and CDR2 as FQDESV (reference sequence). The CDR3 loop spans 14 amino acids. CDR3 residues: CASSLATASYGQYF. CDR3 in DNA: TGTGCCAGTAGCTTAGCGACGGCCTCCTACGGACAGTACTTC.

Regarding this clonotype: One end of the junction does not line up with germline, which may come from a read error. The chain links TRBV5-5 to TRBJ2-2, with TRBD1 matching over 8 bases. This CDR3 comprises 14 residues. Germline lookup yields CDR1 SGHKS and CDR2 YYEKEE (reference sequence). As DNA, the CDR3 is TGTGCCAGCAGATGGACAGGGATCACCCGGGAGCTGTCTTTT. Protein: CASRWTGITRELSF.

This clonotype was observed a single time. A read error may produce the germline difference seen at one junction end. The rearrangement joins TRBV11-2 to TRBJ2-3, with TRBD2 matching over 11 bases. CDR3 size: 18 residues. CDR1 SGHAT and CDR2 FQNNGV come from the germline V gene. The CDR3, as DNA: TGTACCAGCAGCTTCACCTTTGGAACTAGCGGGAGTTTAGATATGCAGTATTTT. This encodes CTSSFTFGTSGSLDMQYF.

This clonotype is a singleton in its sample. Given the absence of the conserved phenylalanine or tryptophan at the CDR3 end, a read error is likely. The V and J genes are TRBV4-3 and TRBJ1-4; D is undetermined. Per the germline V gene, CDR1 is LGHNA and CDR2 is YSLEER. CDR3 length: 16 amino acids. V shed 1 base and J shed 8 bases, with 17 bases lying between them. This CDR3 reads CASSQAPGREGEKLFY. In DNA form, the CDR3 reads TGCGCCAGCAGCCAAGCACCGGGCCGGGAGGGAGAAAAACTGTTTTAT.